A single sample is the source of the 17 T cell receptor beta chains below, sequenced in a study of neurological immune-mediated disorders (dated by TCRdb to about 2019). Library method: 5' RACE. The sequencer was an Illumina HiSeq 2500. The public reads were run again by TCRdb, first through fastp at Q25 and then through MiXCR, and only productive beta chains were kept. A single entry per CDR3 protein holds the most common genes and DNA from its merged rows. Within this sample are tens of thousands of distinct CDR3 sequences, with about 7% of them counted one time only. The top ten clonotypes cover around 4.6% of the sample. Sequencing was done on a sample of PBMCs. Receptor source: a woman in her thirties or forties in good health.

This clonotype was found many times. V and J are TRBV12-3 or TRBV12-4 and TRBJ2-1; 7 nucleotides line up with TRBD2. V lost 8 bases to trimming and J lost 5 bases; unmatched junction nucleotides: 6. The CDR3 is 13 amino acids. Written as DNA, the CDR3 is TGTGCCAGCTCTGGGGGGGTCCACAATGAGCAGTTCTTC. This sequence encodes CASSGGVHNEQFF.

Many counts were recorded for this clonotype. CDR3 coding DNA: TGTGCCAGCAATGGCTTCAATGAGCAGTTCTTC. Residues: CASNGFNEQFF. J is TRBJ2-1 and V is TRBV28; D is unresolved. The CDR3 length is 11 residues. Germline CDR1 is MDHEN and CDR2 is SYDVKM. Trimming stripped 7 bases from V and 6 bases from J, with 7 bases between.

This clonotype was recorded at least ten times. The CDR3 DNA sequence: TGTGCCAGCAGTAGGGAGCGGGAGTCCGAAAATGAGCAGTTCTTC. Translating it yields CASSRERESENEQFF. The genes are TRBV2 and TRBJ2-1, with 8 nucleotides matching TRBD2. From germline, CDR1 is SNHLY and CDR2 FYNNEI. V was pared by 5 bases and J by 7 bases, with 10 bases of the junction left unmatched. The CDR3 extends over 15 amino acids.

This clonotype was counted at least ten times. The chain carries TRBV14 and TRBJ2-2; 10 bases align to TRBD2. Germline CDR1 reads SGHDN; CDR2 reads FVKESK. The J segment lost 2 bases and the V segment lost 0 bases, leaving 9 bases of the junction unmatched. The CDR3 covers 19 residues. The DNA for the CDR3 is TGTGCCAGCAGCCAAGATAGAAGCGGGGGGGCCGTTAACACCGGGGAGCTGTTTTTT. Translating gives CASSQDRSGGAVNTGELFF.

This clonotype was picked up many times. This chain links TRBV2 with TRBJ2-3; D is unresolved. CDR3 size: 14 residues. Per germline, CDR1 SNHLY and CDR2 FYNNEI. The V and J ends lost 4 bases and 2 bases respectively, with 10 bases between them. The CDR3 nucleotides read TGTGCCAGCAGTGTAGTGACCCCCACAGATACGCAGTATTTT. It encodes CASSVVTPTDTQYF.

In its sample, this clonotype was seen many times. This chain uses TRBV10-2 with TRBJ2-1, with 7 bases lining up with TRBD2. This CDR3 region has 13 residues. The V gene's germline CDR1 is WSHSY and CDR2 SAAADI. After removal of 6 bases from V and 2 bases from J, the junction contained 1 base not matched to a gene. This chain's CDR3 is CASRGTTYNEQFF. The CDR3 bases are TGCGCCAGCAGGGGGACTACCTACAATGAGCAGTTCTTC.

The sample holds many counts of this clonotype. This chain joins TRBV5-6 and TRBJ2-7; 9 bases agree with TRBD1. This CDR3 contains 15 residues. The J segment lost 5 bases and the V segment lost 4 bases, leaving 10 bases of the junction unmatched. Germline CDR1 and CDR2: SGHDT and YYEEEE. This CDR3 reads CASSPTGDRVNEQYV. CDR3 DNA sequence: TGTGCCAGCAGCCCCACCGGGGACAGGGTCAACGAGCAGTACGTC.

This clonotype was observed at least ten times. The rearrangement uses TRBV7-2 and TRBJ2-1; D is ambiguous. The V gene's germline CDR1 is SGHTA and CDR2 FQGNSA. Trimming pared 3 bases from V and 12 bases from J, leaving 18 bases between. CDR3 length: 14 amino acids. Here the CDR3 DNA reads TGTGCCAGCAGCTTGGAACATGAGTCCCGCACGCAGTTCTTC. It is translated as CASSLEHESRTQFF.

This clonotype came up many times. The chain uses TRBV7-9 and TRBJ2-1, with D perhaps TRBD2 (5 bases). Deletions cut 5 bases from V and 8 bases from J, with 25 bases between. The CDR3 extends over 17 amino acids. Per germline, CDR1 SEHNR and CDR2 FQNEAQ (reference sequence). In DNA, the CDR3 is TGTGCCAGCAGCACGGGATTCGGAGACTCTCGGGTCCATGAGCAGTTCTTC. Its translation is CASSTGFGDSRVHEQFF.

Many counts were recorded for this clonotype. For the CDR3, the DNA is TGTGCCAGCAGCTTGGGCGGGGGGCAGCCCCAGCATTTT. Protein: CASSLGGGQPQHF. The V call is TRBV5-6, the J call TRBJ1-5; D might be TRBD1 (5 bases). Trimming removed 0 bases at V and 7 bases at J, with 8 bases between. The CDR3 covers 13 residues. CDR1 and CDR2 from the germline V gene are SGHDT and YYEEEE.

This clonotype was observed many times. This chain joins TRBV10-3 and TRBJ1-5; no definite D call. Per germline, CDR1 ENHRY and CDR2 SYGVKD. This CDR3 region has 12 residues. Trimming took off 8 bases at V and 5 bases at J, with 10 bases between the two ends. Here the CDR3 reads CAISPGDQPQHF. Here the CDR3 DNA reads TGTGCCATCTCCCCAGGTGATCAGCCCCAGCATTTT.

Many counts were recorded for this clonotype. This sequence joins TRBV27 and TRBJ2-3; TRBD2 aligns across 14 bases. The J segment lost 5 bases and the V segment lost 5 bases, leaving 3 bases of the junction unmatched. Germline-derived CDR1 and CDR2 are MNHEY and SMNVEV (reference sequence). CDR3 size: 15 residues. The CDR3 DNA follows: TGTGCCAGCAGTCCGGGACTAGCGGGAGTAGATACGCAGTATTTT. This codes for CASSPGLAGVDTQYF.

This clonotype has ten or more counts. One end of the junction does not line up with germline, which may come from a read error. V usage is TRBV6-5 and J usage is TRBJ1-6; D might be TRBD1 (5 bases). Germline V CDR1 and CDR2: MNHEY, SVGAGI. The CDR3 is 16 residues long. The CDR3 loop is CASSSAGTSNNSPLHF. The CDR3 DNA is TGTGCCAGCAGTTCGGCCGGGACCTCCAATAATTCACCCCTCCACTTT.

CDR3 coding DNA: TGTGCCAGCAGCACCCTTAAGAGACTAGCGGGAGGGGGTTACAATGAGCAGTTCTTC. The encoded protein is CASSTLKRLAGGGYNEQFF. The J gene is TRBJ2-1, the V gene TRBV7-6, with TRBD2 identical over 14 bases. Germline CDR1 SGHVS, CDR2 FNYEAQ. The CDR3 covers 19 residues. V lost 5 bases to trimming and J lost 4 bases; unmatched junction nucleotides: 13.

There are many counts of this clonotype. The CDR3 here is CASRTGGNTGELFF. The CDR3 DNA reads as TGCGCCAGCAGAACAGGGGGCAACACCGGGGAGCTGTTTTTT. This rearrangement joins TRBV5-1 to TRBJ2-2, with 9 bases that match TRBD1. V dropped 5 bases and J dropped 2; count of bases not matched to a gene: 1. The V gene's germline CDR1 is SGHRS and CDR2 YFSETQ. The CDR3 runs to 14 residues.

This clonotype was detected only a few times. The chain joins TRBV2 to TRBJ2-7, with a possible D match to TRBD1 (7 bases). Germline V gene lookup returns CDR1 SNHLY and CDR2 FYNNEI. V lost 3 bases and J lost 4, with 10 bases in between. CDR3 length: 13 residues. The CDR3 nucleotides are TGTGCCAGCAGTGAGGAGGGGGCTTACGAGCAGTACTTC. It codes for CASSEEGAYEQYF.

This clonotype was observed at least ten times. The V gene is TRBV4-1, the J gene TRBJ2-1, with 7 bases identical to TRBD1. Looked up from germline, CDR1 is MGHRA and CDR2 is YSYEKL. Trimming cost V 4 bases and J 6 bases; bases outside gene matches: 6. The CDR3 has 14 amino acids. The CDR3 coding sequence is TGCGCCAGCAGCCCTCGTACAGGGGTCAATGAGCAGTTCTTC. It yields the protein CASSPRTGVNEQFF.